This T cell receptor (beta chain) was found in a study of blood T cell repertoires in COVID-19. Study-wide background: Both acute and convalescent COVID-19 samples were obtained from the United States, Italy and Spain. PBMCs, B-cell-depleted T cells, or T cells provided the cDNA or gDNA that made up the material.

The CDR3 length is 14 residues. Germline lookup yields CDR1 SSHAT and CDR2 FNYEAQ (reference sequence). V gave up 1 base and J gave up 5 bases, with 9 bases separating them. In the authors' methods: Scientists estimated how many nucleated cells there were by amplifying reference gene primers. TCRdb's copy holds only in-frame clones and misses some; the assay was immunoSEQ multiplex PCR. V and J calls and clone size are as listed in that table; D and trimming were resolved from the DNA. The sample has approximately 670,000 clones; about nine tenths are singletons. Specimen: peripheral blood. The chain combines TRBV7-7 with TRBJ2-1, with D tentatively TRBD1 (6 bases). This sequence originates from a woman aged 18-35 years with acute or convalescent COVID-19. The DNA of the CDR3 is TGTGCCAGCAGCTTAGATGGGGGCCACAATGAGCAGTTCTTC. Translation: CASSLDGGHNEQFF.